This is a list of T cell receptor beta chains from one sample in a study of cytomegalovirus exposure and HLA in healthy donors. Measured with immunoSEQ multiplex PCR; TCRdb has only the in-frame clones, and not every one. This sample yields approximately 71,000 clones, of which approximately 94% are seen a single time; roughly 1% belongs to the top ten. Sequenced material: PBMCs. Receptors originate from a woman aged 18-30 years in good health and CMV-seronegative. The CDR3 runs from the conserved cysteine through the conserved F or W. A D gene is named only where the DNA matches it firmly. The listing skips clone size in some rows; elsewhere it reads once, few, many or a size class.

CASSSVMIRDSEYF TGTGCCAGCAGCTCTGTGATGATCCGGGACTCGGAGTACTTC TRBV7-2 - - TRBJ2-7
CASSADRVQDTQYF TGTGCCAGCAGCGCGGACAGGGTACAGGATACGCAGTATTTT TRBV9 TRBD1 - TRBJ2-3
CASSYKAGETQYF TGTGCCAGCAGTTACAAAGCGGGAGAGACCCAGTACTTC TRBV6-5 - - TRBJ2-5
CASRQGRISPLHF TGTGCCAGCAGACAGGGGAGAATTTCACCCCTCCACTTT TRBV19 TRBD1 - TRBJ1-6
CAWSLSGGSYEQYF TGTGCCTGGAGTCTAAGTGGGGGGTCCTACGAGCAGTACTTC TRBV30 - - TRBJ2-7
CAISRTGGAYNEQFF TGTGCCATCAGTCGGACAGGGGGCGCCTACAATGAGCAGTTCTTC TRBV10-3 TRBD1 once TRBJ2-1
CASSLRQGNTEAFF TGTGCCAGCAGTCTAAGACAGGGTAACACTGAAGCTTTCTTT TRBV27 TRBD1 - TRBJ1-1
CASSTGTGSTDTQYF TGTGCCAGCAGCACCGGGACAGGAAGCACAGATACGCAGTATTTT TRBV11-2 TRBD1 - TRBJ2-3
CASSFSRLLEDYGYTF TGTGCCAGCAGTTTCTCCCGACTCCTAGAGGACTATGGCTACACCTTC TRBV6-6 - - TRBJ1-2
CASNSRAGESLEQYF TGCGCCAGCAACTCCAGAGCGGGGGAGAGCTTGGAGCAGTACTTC TRBV4-1 TRBD2 - TRBJ2-7
CASSIGQNTEAFF TGTGCCAGTAGTATAGGGCAGAACACTGAAGCTTTCTTT TRBV19 - - TRBJ1-1
CASSYSSGSSDTQYF TGTGCCAGCAGTTATTCTAGCGGGAGCTCAGATACGCAGTATTTT TRBV6-5 TRBD2 - TRBJ2-3
CASSHPGQTQETQYF TGTGCCAGCAGCCATCCGGGACAGACACAAGAGACCCAGTACTTC TRBV5-4 TRBD1 - TRBJ2-5
CASSEAGVYGYTF TGTGCCAGCAGTGAAGCAGGGGTCTATGGCTACACCTTC TRBV6-1 - - TRBJ1-2
CASSEEAQETQYF TGTGCCAGCAGTGAGGAAGCGCAAGAGACCCAGTACTTC TRBV2 - - TRBJ2-5
CASRLGSANYGYTF TGCGCCAGCAGGTTAGGCAGCGCTAACTATGGCTACACCTTC TRBV5-1 - - TRBJ1-2
CASSAQGNQPQHF TGTGCCAGCAGCGCCCAGGGAAATCAGCCCCAGCATTTT TRBV9 - - TRBJ1-5
CASSWTQGFNNEQFF TGTGCCAGCAGTTGGACACAGGGTTTTAACAATGAGCAGTTCTTC TRBV7-9 - - TRBJ2-1
CASSWLRGNSPLHF TGTGCCAGCAGTTGGTTAAGGGGGAATTCACCCCTCCACTTT TRBV27 - - TRBJ1-6
CASSELVDSNQPQHF TGTGCCAGCAGTGAACTAGTGGATAGCAATCAGCCCCAGCATTTT TRBV6-1 - - TRBJ1-5
CASSPGQGSSYEQYF TGTGCCAGCAGCCCGGGACAGGGAAGCTCCTACGAGCAGTACTTC TRBV27 TRBD1 - TRBJ2-7
CASSDSGFGGYTF TGCGCCAGCAGTGACTCCGGGTTCGGGGGCTACACCTTC TRBV10-1 - - TRBJ1-2
CASSDRLAGDLRETQYF TGTGCCAGCAGTGACCGACTAGCGGGAGACTTGCGAGAGACCCAGTACTTC TRBV2 TRBD2 - TRBJ2-5
CASSVAGQGWDEQYF TGTGCCAGCAGCGTAGCCGGACAGGGATGGGACGAGCAGTACTTC TRBV9 TRBD1 - TRBJ2-7
CASSVSGESSYNEQFF TGTGCCAGCAGTGTTAGCGGGGAAAGCTCCTACAATGAGCAGTTCTTC TRBV28 TRBD2 once TRBJ2-1
CSVAPGNTEAFF TGCAGCGTTGCGCCGGGGAACACTGAAGCTTTCTTT TRBV29-1 - - TRBJ1-1
CASSFSGQGPSETQYF TGTGCCAGCAGCTTCTCGGGACAGGGGCCCTCAGAGACCCAGTACTTC TRBV7-8 TRBD1 - TRBJ2-5
CASSLTGTGVIVYGYTF TGTGCCAGCAGTTTAACTGGGACAGGTGTTATTGTTTACGGCTACACCTTC TRBV27 TRBD1 - TRBJ1-2
CASSPGQAQETQYF TGTGCCAGCAGCCCCGGACAGGCCCAAGAGACCCAGTACTTC TRBV13 TRBD1 - TRBJ2-5
CASSSGGASTDTQYF TGTGCCAGCAGTAGCGGGGGGGCTAGCACAGATACGCAGTATTTT TRBV6-4 TRBD2 few TRBJ2-3
CATLSGYGYTF TGTGCCACCTTGTCAGGGTATGGCTACACCTTC TRBV10-3 - - TRBJ1-2
CASSTQGGTEAFF TGTGCCAGCAGCACGCAGGGAGGCACTGAAGCTTTCTTT TRBV9 - - TRBJ1-1
CASSPAAGSYEQYF TGTGCCAGCAGCCCGGCGGCGGGCTCCTACGAGCAGTACTTC TRBV9 - - TRBJ2-7
CASSFRTAGAFF TGTGCCAGCAGTTTCAGGACAGCCGGAGCTTTCTTT TRBV28 - - TRBJ1-1
CASSSVGGELFF TGTGCTAGCAGCTCAGTTGGCGGGGAGCTGTTTTTT TRBV7-7 - once TRBJ2-2
CASSYLSGTEAFF TGTGCCAGCAGTTACCTCAGCGGAACTGAAGCTTTCTTT TRBV6-6 - - TRBJ1-1
CASSSTRTYEQYF TGTGCCAGCAGTTCCACCCGGACATACGAGCAGTACTTC TRBV27 - - TRBJ2-7
CASSYSEGRSEAFF TGTGCCAGCAGTTACTCCGAAGGGAGGTCTGAAGCTTTCTTT TRBV6-6 - - TRBJ1-1
CTSSPRISQETQYF TGCACCAGCAGCCCGCGAATCTCCCAAGAGACCCAGTACTTC TRBV1 - - TRBJ2-5
CASSNHRAPGNTIYF TGTGCCAGCAGCAACCACAGGGCCCCGGGAAACACCATATATTTT TRBV7-2 - - TRBJ1-3